This T cell receptor beta chain emerged from a study of cytomegalovirus exposure and HLA in healthy donors. Study-level points and caveats: In a later analysis, a missense DCLRE1C variant was linked to TCR beta V- and J-gene trimming.

The V segment lost 5 bases and the J segment 4 bases; nucleotides outside the gene matches: 8. The CDR3 contains 14 residues. From germline, CDR1 is MDHEN and CDR2 SYDVKM. The PCR ran on 60 Vbeta and 13 Jbeta primers. Generated by immunoSEQ multiplex PCR, the TCRdb table keeps only in-frame clones and is missing some. The sample contains 100,000 to 150,000 clones, approximately 80% of which appear only once. Remarks on this clone: Its antigen is currently unknown.

The TCR sequence derives from a middle-aged woman in good health and CMV-seropositive. This rearrangement joins TRBV28 to TRBJ2-7; 7 nucleotides agree with TRBD2. What was sequenced was PBMCs. The CDR3 DNA sequence: TGTGCCAGCAGTCCACTAGCGCCTCCGTACGAGCAGTACTTC. Its protein is CASSPLAPPYEQYF.